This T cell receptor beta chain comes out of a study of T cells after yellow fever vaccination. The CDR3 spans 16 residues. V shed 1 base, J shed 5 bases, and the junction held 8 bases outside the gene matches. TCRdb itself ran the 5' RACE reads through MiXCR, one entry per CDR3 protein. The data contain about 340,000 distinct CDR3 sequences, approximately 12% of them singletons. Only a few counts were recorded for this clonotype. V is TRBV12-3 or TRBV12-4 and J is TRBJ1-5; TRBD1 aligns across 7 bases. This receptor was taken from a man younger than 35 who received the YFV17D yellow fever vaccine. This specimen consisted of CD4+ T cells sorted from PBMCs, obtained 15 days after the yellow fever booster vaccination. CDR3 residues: CASSLGPRGKYQPQHF. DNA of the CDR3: TGTGCCAGCAGTTTAGGCCCCAGGGGGAAATATCAGCCCCAGCATTTT.